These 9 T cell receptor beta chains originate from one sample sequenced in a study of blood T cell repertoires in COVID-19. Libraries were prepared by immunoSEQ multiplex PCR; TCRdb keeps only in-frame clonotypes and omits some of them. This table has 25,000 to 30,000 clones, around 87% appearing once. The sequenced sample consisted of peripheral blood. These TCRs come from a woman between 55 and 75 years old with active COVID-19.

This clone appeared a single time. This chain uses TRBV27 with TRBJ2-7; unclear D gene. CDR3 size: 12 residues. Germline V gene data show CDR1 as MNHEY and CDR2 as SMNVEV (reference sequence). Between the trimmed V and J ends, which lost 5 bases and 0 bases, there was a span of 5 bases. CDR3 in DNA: TGTGCCAGCAGTCGTAACTCCTACGAGCAGTACTTC. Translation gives CASSRNSYEQYF.

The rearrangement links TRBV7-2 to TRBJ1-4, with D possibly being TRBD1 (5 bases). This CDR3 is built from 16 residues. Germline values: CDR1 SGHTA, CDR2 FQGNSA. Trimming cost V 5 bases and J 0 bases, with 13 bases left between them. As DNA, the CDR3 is TGTGCCAGCAGCCGGAATGGACAAGCAACTAATGAAAAACTGTTTTTT. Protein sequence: CASSRNGQATNEKLFF.

The CDR3 nucleotides are TGTGCCAGCAGATCACAAGTATTGGACTATGGCTACACCTTC. It specifies CASRSQVLDYGYTF. The chain is built from TRBV2 and TRBJ1-2; D call uncertain. From germline, CDR1 is SNHLY and CDR2 FYNNEI. The CDR3 extends over 14 amino acids. Trimming stripped 6 bases from V and 3 bases from J, with 14 bases between. The variable domain in full, completed from reference TRBV2 and TRBJ1-2, reads EPEVTQTPSHQVTQMGQEVILRCVPISNHLYFYWYRQILGQKVEFLVSFYNNEISEKSEIFDDQFSVERPDGSNFTLKIRSTKLEDSAMYFCASRSQVLDYGYTFGSGTRLTVV.

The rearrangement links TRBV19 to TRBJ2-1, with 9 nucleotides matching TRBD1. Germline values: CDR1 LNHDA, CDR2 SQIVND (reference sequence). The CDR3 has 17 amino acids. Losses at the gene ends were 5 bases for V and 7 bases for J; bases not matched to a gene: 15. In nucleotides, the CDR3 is TGTGCCAGTAGTCTATATTCGGGACAGGGATCGGGAAATGAGCAGTTCTTC. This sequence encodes CASSLYSGQGSGNEQFF.

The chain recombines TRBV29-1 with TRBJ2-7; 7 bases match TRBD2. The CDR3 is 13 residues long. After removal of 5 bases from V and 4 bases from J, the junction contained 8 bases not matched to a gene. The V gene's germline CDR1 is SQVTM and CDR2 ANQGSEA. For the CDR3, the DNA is TGCAGCGTTAGTATTGGCGGGAGTTACGAGCAGTACTTC. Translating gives CSVSIGGSYEQYF.

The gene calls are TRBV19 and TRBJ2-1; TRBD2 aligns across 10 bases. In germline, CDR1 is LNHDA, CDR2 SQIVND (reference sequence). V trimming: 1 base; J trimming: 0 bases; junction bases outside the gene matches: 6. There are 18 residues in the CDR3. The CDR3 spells CASSIGRTSGSSYNEQFF. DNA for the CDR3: TGTGCCAGTAGTATAGGTCGGACTAGCGGAAGCTCCTACAATGAGCAGTTCTTC. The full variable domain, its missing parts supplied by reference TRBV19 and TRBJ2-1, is DGGITQSPKYLFRKEGQNVTLSCEQNLNHDAMYWYRQDPGQGLRLIYYSQIVNDFQKGDIAEGYSVSREKKESFPLTVTSAQKNPTAFYLCASSIGRTSGSSYNEQFFGPGTRLTVL.

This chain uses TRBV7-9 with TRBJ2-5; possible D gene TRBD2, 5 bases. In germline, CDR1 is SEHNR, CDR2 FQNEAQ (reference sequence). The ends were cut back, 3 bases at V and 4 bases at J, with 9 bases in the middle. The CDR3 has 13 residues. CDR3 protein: CASSFAEGETQYF. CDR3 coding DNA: TGTGCCAGCAGCTTTGCAGAGGGAGAGACCCAGTACTTC.

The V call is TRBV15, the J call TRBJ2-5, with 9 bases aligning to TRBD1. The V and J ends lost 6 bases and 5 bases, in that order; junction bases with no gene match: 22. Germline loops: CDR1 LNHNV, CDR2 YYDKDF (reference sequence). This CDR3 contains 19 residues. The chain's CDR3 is CATRSDRGDLPLTGETQYF. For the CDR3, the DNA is TGTGCCACCAGGTCGGACAGGGGCGATTTACCTCTCACGGGGGAGACCCAGTACTTC.

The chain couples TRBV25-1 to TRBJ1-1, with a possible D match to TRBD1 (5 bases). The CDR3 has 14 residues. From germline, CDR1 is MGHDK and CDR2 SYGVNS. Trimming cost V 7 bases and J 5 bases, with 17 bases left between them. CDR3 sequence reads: CASMGGLGVTEAFF. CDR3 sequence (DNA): TGTGCCAGCATGGGGGGTCTAGGGGTGACTGAAGCTTTCTTT.